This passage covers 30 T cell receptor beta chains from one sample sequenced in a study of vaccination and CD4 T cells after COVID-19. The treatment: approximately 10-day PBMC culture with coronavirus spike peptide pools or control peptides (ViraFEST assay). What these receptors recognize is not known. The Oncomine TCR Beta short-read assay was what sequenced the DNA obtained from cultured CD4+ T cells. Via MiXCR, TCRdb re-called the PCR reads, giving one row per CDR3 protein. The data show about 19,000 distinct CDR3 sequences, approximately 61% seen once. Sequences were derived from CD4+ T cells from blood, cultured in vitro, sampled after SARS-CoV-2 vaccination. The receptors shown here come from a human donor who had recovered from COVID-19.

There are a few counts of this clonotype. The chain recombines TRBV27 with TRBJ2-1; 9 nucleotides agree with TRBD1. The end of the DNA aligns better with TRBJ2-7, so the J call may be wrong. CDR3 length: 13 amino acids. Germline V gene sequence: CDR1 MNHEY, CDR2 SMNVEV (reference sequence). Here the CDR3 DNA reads TGTGCCAGCAGCTGGGACAGGGACCACGAGCAGTACTTC. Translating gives CASSWDRDHEQYF.

The CDR3 nucleotides read TGTGCCAGCAGCTTAGTCGGGAGTACCGGGGAGCTGTTTTTT. This encodes CASSLVGSTGELFF. The genes are TRBV7-8 and TRBJ2-2, with D possibly matching TRBD2 (6 bases). The CDR3 has 14 residues. Trimming pared 1 base from V and 5 bases from J, leaving 8 bases between. Germline CDR1 is SGHVS and CDR2 is FQNEAQ.

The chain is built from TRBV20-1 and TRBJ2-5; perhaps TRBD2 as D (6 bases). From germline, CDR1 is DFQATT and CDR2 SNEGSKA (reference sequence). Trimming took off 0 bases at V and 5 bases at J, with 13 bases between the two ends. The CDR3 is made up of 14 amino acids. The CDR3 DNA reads TGCAGTGCTAGAGATCGGGTAGGAGGGGAGACCCAGTACTTC. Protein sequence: CSARDRVGGETQYF.

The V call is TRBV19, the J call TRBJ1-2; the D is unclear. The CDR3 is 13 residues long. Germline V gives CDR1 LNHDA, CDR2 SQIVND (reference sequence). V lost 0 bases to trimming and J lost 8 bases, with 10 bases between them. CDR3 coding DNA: TGTGCCAGTAGTATAGAGCACAGATCCGGCTACACCTTC. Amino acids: CASSIEHRSGYTF.

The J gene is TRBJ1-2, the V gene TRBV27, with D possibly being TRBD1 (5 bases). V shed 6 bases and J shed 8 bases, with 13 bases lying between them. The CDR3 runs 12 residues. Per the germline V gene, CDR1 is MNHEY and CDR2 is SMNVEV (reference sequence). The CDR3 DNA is TGTGCCAGCAGCGCCGGGGCAGGGGGCTACACCTTC. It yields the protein CASSAGAGGYTF.

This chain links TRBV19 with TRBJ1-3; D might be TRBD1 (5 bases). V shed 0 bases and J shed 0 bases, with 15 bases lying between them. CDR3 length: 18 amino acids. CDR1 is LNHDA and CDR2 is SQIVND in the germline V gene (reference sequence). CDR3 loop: CASSIEGQDTSSGNTIYF. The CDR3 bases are TGTGCCAGTAGTATAGAGGGGCAGGACACGAGCTCTGGAAACACCATATATTTT.

The CDR3 bases are TGTGCCAGCAGCTCCCAGCCGGGCACTGAAGCTTTCTTT. It is translated as CASSSQPGTEAFF. The rearrangement links TRBV7-3 to TRBJ1-1; D is unresolved. The CDR3 consists of 13 residues. Trimming left V 4 bases short and J 4 bases short, with 10 bases between. The germline CDR1 and CDR2 sequences are SGHTA and FQGTGA.

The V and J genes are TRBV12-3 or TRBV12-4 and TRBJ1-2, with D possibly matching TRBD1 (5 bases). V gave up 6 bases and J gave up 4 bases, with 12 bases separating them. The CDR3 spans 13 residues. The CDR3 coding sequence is TGTGCCAGCAGGAGAACAGGCTTCTATGGCTACACCTTC. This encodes CASRRTGFYGYTF.

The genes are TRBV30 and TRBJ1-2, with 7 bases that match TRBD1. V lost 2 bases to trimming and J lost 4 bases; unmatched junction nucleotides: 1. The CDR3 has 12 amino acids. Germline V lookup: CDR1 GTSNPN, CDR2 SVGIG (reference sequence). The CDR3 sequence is CAWSRTGYGYTF. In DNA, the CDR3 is TGTGCCTGGAGTAGGACAGGCTATGGCTACACCTTC.

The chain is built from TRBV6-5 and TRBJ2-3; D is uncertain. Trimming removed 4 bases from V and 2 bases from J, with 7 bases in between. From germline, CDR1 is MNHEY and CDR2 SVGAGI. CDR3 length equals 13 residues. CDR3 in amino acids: CASSWGPTDTQYF. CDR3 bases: TGTGCCAGCAGTTGGGGTCCCACAGATACGCAGTATTTT.

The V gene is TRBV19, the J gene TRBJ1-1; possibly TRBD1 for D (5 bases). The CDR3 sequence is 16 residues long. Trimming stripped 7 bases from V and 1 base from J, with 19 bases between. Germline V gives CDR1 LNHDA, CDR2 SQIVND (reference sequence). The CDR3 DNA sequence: TGTGCCAGTAATACACCTAGGGGAGGAAAGAACACTGAAGCTTTCTTT. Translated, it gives CASNTPRGGKNTEAFF.

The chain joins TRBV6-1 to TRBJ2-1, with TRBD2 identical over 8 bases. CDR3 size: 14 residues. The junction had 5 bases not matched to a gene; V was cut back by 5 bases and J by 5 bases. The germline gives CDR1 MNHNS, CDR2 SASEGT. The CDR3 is CASSRGGGHNEQFF. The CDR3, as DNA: TGTGCCAGCAGTCGGGGGGGAGGCCACAATGAGCAGTTCTTC.

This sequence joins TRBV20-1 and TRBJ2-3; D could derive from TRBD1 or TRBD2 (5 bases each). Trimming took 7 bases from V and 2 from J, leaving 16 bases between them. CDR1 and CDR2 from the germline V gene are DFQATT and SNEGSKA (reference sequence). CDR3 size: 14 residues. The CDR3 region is CSVQPGPVTDTQYF. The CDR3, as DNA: TGCAGTGTGCAACCGGGACCTGTCACAGATACGCAGTATTTT.

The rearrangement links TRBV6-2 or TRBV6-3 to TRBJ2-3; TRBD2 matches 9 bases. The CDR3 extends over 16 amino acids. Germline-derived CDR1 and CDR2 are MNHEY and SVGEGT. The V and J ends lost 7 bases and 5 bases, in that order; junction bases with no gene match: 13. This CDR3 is CASTLLGRGGRDTQYF. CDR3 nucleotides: TGTGCCAGCACCCTACTGGGGCGGGGGGGCAGAGATACGCAGTATTTT.

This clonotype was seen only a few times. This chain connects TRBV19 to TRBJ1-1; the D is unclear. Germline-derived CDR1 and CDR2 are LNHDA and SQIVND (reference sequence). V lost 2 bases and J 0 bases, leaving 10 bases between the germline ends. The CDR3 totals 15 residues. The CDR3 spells CASSISPTLNTEAFF. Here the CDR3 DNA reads TGTGCCAGTAGTATATCCCCGACACTGAACACTGAAGCTTTCTTT.

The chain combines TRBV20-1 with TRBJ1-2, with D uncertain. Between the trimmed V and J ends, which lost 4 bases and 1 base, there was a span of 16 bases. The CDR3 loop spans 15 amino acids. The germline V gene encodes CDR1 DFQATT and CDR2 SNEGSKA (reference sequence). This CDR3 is CSAKSRTAINYGYTF. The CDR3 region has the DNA TGCAGTGCTAAGAGTCGGACCGCAATTAACTATGGCTACACCTTC.

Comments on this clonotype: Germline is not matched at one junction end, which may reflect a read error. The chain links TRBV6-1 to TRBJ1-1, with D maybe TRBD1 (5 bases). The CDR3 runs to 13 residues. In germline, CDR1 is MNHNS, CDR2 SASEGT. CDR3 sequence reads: CASRKGWNTDAFF. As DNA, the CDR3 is TGTGCCAGCAGAAAGGGGTGGAACACTGATGCTTTCTTT.

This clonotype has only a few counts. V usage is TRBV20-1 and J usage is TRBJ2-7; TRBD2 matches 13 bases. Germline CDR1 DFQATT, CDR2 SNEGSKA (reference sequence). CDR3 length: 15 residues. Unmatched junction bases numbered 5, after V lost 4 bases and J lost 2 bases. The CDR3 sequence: CSAIKGTSGAYEQYF. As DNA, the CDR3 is TGCAGTGCTATTAAAGGGACTAGCGGGGCCTACGAGCAGTACTTC.

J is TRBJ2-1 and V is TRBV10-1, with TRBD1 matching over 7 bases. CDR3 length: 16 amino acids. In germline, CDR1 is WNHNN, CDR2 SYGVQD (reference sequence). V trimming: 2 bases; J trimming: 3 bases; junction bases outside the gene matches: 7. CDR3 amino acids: CASSERGQLNYNEQFF. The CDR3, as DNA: TGCGCCAGCAGTGAGCGGGGACAGCTCAACTACAATGAGCAGTTCTTC.

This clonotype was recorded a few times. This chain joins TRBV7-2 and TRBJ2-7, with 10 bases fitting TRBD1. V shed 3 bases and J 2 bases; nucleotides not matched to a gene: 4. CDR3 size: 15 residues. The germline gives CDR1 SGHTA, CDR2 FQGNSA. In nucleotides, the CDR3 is TGTGCCAGCAGCTTTCTCGGGACAGGGGCCTACGAGCAGTACTTC. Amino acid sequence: CASSFLGTGAYEQYF.

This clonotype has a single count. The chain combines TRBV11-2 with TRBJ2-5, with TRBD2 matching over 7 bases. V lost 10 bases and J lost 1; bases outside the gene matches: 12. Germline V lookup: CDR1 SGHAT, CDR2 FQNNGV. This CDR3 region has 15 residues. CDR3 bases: TGTGCCACGTCAGTGGGGAGCGGGGCCCAAGAGACCCAGTACTTC. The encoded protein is CATSVGSGAQETQYF.

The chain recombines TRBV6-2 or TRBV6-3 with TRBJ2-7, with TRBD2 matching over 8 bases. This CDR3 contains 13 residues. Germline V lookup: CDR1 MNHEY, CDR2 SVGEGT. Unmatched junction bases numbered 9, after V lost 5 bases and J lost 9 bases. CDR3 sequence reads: CASSPTGLVGQYF. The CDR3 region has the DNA TGTGCCAGCAGTCCTACGGGACTAGTCGGGCAGTACTTC.

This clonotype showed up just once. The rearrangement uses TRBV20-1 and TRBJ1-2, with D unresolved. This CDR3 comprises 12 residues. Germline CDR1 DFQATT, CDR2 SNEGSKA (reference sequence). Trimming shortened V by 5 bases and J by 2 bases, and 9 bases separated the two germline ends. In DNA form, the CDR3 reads TGCAGTGCTGCCGGAGGGAACTATGGCTACACCTTC. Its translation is CSAAGGNYGYTF.

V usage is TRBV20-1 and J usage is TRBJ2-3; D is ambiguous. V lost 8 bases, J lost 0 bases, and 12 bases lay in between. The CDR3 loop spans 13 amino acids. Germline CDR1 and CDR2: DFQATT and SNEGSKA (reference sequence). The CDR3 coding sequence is TGCAGTCTCAAGCTACTAAGCACAGATACGCAGTATTTT. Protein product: CSLKLLSTDTQYF.

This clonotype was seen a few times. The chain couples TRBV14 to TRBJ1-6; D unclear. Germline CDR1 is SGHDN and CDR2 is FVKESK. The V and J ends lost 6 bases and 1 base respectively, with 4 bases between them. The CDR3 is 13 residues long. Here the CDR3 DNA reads TGTGCCAGCAGGAAATCCTATAATTCACCCCTCCACTTT. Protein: CASRKSYNSPLHF.

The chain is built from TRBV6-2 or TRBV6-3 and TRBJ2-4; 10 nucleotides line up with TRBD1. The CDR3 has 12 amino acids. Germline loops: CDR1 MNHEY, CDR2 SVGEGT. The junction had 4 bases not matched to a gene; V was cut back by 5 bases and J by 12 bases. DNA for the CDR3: TGTGCCAGCAGTAAGGACAGGGGGGCTCAGTACTTC. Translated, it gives CASSKDRGAQYF.

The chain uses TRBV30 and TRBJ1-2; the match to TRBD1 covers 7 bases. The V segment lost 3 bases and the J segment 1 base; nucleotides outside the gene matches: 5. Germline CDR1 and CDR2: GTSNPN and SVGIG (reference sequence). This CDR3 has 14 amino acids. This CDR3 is CAWRQGQSNYGYTF. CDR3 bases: TGTGCCTGGAGGCAGGGACAGAGTAACTATGGCTACACCTTC.

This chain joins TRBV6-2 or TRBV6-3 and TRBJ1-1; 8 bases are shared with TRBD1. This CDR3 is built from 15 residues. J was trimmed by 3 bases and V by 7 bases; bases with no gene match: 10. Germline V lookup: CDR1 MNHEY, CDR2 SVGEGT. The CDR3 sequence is CASTEFDRGHTEAFF. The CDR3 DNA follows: TGTGCCAGCACCGAATTTGACAGGGGACACACTGAAGCTTTCTTT.

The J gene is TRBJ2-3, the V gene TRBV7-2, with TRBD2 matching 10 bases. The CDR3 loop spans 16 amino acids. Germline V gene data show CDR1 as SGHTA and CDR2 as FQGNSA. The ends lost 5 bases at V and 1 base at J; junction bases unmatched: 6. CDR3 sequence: CASSPDSGRGTDTQYF. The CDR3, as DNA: TGTGCCAGCAGCCCCGACAGCGGGAGGGGCACAGATACGCAGTATTTT.

CDR3 in amino acids: CASSSRGSQNTEAFF. CDR3 coding DNA: TGCGCCAGCAGCTCTCGCGGGTCTCAGAACACTGAAGCTTTCTTT. This chain links TRBV5-1 with TRBJ1-1; no firm D call. CDR1 is SGHRS and CDR2 is YFSETQ in the germline V gene. There are 15 residues in the CDR3. Trimming took 3 bases from V and 1 from J, leaving 13 bases between them. Based on the CDR3 plus reference TRBV5-1 and TRBJ1-1, the full variable domain is KAGVTQTPRYLIKTRGQQVTLSCSPISGHRSVSWYQQTPGQGLQFLFEYFSETQRNKGNFPGRFSGRQFSNSRSEMNVSTLELGDSALYLCASSSRGSQNTEAFFGQGTRLTVV.